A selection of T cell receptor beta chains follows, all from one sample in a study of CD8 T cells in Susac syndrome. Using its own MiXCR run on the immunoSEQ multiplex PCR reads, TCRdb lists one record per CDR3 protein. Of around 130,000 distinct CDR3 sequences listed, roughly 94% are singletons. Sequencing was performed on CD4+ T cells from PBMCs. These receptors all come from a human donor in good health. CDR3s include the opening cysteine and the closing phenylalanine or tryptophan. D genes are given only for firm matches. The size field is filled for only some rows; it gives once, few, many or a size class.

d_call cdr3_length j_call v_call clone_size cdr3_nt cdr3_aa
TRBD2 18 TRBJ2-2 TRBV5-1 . TGCGCCAGCAGCCCCCGACTACCGGGACTAGCGGCCACCGGGGAGCTGTTTTTT CASSPRLPGLAATGELFF
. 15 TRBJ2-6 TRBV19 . TGTGCCAGTAGTCCGCTGTACTCTGGGGCCAACGTCCTGACTTTC CASSPLYSGANVLTF
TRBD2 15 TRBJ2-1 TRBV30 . TGTGCCTGGAGAGAAGTAGCGGGCCCGTGGGGTGAGCAGTTCTTC CAWREVAGPWGEQFF
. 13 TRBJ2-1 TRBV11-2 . TGTGCCAGCGCGGACTACCGAAGGAATGAGCAGTTCTTC CASADYRRNEQFF
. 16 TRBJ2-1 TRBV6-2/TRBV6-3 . TGTGCCAGCAGTCCCAAGTTTTATAGGTGGAGCAATGAGCAGTTCTTC CASSPKFYRWSNEQFF
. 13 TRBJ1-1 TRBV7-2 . TGTGCCAGCAGCTCGGGACGGAACACTGAAGCTTTCTTT CASSSGRNTEAFF
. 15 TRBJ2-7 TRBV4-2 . TGTGCCAGCAGCCAAGGGGCAGGCCTCTCCTACGAGCAGTACTTC CASSQGAGLSYEQYF
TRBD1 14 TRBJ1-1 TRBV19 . TGTGCCAGTAGAGGACAGGGGGTTGCCACTGAAGCTTTCTTT CASRGQGVATEAFF
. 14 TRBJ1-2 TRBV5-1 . TGCGCCAGCAGCTTTGGCGGCAGCGACTATGGCTACACCTTC CASSFGGSDYGYTF
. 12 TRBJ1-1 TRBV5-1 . TGCGCCAGCAGCTTGGGTACCCAACAAGCTTTCTTT CASSLGTQQAFF
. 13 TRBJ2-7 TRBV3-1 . TGTGCCAGCAGCCCCCCGACCCCGTACGAGCAGTACTTC CASSPPTPYEQYF
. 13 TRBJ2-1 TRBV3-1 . TGTGCCAGCAGCCAAGGTATGGGACTCGAGCAGTTCTTC CASSQGMGLEQFF
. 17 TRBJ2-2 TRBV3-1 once TGTGCCAGCAGCCAAGCCACCTCGGGTCAGAACACCGGGGAGCTGTTTTTT CASSQATSGQNTGELFF
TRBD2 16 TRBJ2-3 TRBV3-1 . TGTGCCAGCAGCCAAGTTGGCGCGGGAGGCGGAGATACGCAGTATTTT CASSQVGAGGGDTQYF
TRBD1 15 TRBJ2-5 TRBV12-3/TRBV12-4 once TGTGCCAGCAGTTCCTTGGACAGGGCAGCGGAGACCCAGTACTTC CASSSLDRAAETQYF
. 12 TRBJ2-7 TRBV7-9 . TGTGCCAGCAGCCGCCAATCGGGCGAGCAGTACTTC CASSRQSGEQYF
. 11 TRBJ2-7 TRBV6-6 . TGTGCCAGCACCGCCTTAGAGAAGCAGTACTTC CASTALEKQYF
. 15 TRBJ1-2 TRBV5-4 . TGTGCCAGCAGCTTGGTTGGGGGGGCTAGCGATGGCTACACCTTC CASSLVGGASDGYTF
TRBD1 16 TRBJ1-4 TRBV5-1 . TGCGCCAGCAGCTTGGCCAGGGACAGGGTGGAAGAAAAACTGTTTTTT CASSLARDRVEEKLFF
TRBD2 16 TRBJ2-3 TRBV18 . TGTGCCAGCTCATCTCAGGGCCTAGCGGGAGTAGATACGCAGTATTTT CASSSQGLAGVDTQYF
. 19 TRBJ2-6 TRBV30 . TGTGCCTGGACCCCCCTTCGCAGGGCATATTCCTCTGGGGCCAACGTCCTGACTTTC CAWTPLRRAYSSGANVLTF
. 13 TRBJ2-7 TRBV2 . TGTGCCAGCACCCAAGGGGCCCCGATTGAGCAGTACTTC CASTQGAPIEQYF
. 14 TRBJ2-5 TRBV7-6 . TGTGCCAGCAGCCGAGAGGGCGGGCAAGAGACCCAGTACTTC CASSREGGQETQYF
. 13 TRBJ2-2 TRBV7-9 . TGTGCCAGCAGCTTGGGACGGACCGGGGAGCTGTTTTTT CASSLGRTGELFF
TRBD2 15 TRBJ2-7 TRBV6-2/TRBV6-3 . TGTGCCAGCAGTGACGGAGCGGGACTAGTTTACGAGCAGTACTTC CASSDGAGLVYEQYF
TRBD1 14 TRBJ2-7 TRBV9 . TGTGCCAGCAGCGTAGACCAGGGGGTGGCCCAGCAGTACTTC CASSVDQGVAQQYF
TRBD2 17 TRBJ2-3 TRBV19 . TGTGCCAGTAGTATAGATCTCCAGCGGGACCACACAGATACGCAGTATTTT CASSIDLQRDHTDTQYF
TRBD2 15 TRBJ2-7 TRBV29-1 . TGCAGCGTCACTACAGCGGGAGTCTTATCCTACGAGCAGTACTTC CSVTTAGVLSYEQYF
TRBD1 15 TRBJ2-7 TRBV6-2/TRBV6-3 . TGTGCCAGCAGTGACAGGGGATTTTTCATCCACGAGCAGTACTTC CASSDRGFFIHEQYF
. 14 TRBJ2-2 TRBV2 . TGTGCCAGCAGTGGGGGACAACCCACCGGGGAGCTGTTTTTT CASSGGQPTGELFF
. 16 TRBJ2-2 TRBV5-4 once TGTGCCAGCAGCTTGGACTACCTCGCGAACACCGGGGAGCTGTTTTTT CASSLDYLANTGELFF
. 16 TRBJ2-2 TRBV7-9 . TGTGCCAGCAGCTTAGCAGGTCAGGGCCGCACCGGGGAGCTGTTTTTT CASSLAGQGRTGELFF
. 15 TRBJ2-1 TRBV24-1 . TGTGCCACCAGTGACTGGGACCCGTCGGGCAATGAGCAGTTCTTC CATSDWDPSGNEQFF
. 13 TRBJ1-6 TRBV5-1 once TGCGCCAGCAGCTTGACTGGGCCTCAGGCCCTCCACTTT CASSLTGPQALHF
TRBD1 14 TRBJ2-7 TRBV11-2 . TGTGCCAGCAGCCCGAACAGGGGGTCCTACGAGCAGTACTTC CASSPNRGSYEQYF
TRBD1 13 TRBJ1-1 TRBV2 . TGTGCCAGGACGGGGGACAGTTACACTGAAGCTTTCTTT CARTGDSYTEAFF
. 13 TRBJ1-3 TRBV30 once TGTGCCTGGAGTGTATACTCTGGAAACACCATATATTTT CAWSVYSGNTIYF
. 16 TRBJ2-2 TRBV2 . TGTGCCAGCAGAGCTGGTGGTTCGGGGGTCACCGGGGAGCTGTTTTTT CASRAGGSGVTGELFF
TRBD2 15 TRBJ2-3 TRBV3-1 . TGTGCCAGCAGCCTGGACGGGACTAGGAAAGATACGCAGTATTTT CASSLDGTRKDTQYF
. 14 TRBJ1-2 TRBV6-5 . TGTGCCAGCAGTTACTCAGAGGGGGGTTATGGCTACACCTTC CASSYSEGGYGYTF
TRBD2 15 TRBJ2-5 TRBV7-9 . TGTGCCAGCAGCTCCCCTAGCGGGAGAGGCGAGACCCAGTACTTC CASSSPSGRGETQYF
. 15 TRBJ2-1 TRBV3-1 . TGTGCCAGCAGCCAAGGGAGTAGGGGACCGAACGAGCAGTTCTTC CASSQGSRGPNEQFF
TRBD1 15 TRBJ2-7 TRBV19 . TGTGCCAGTAGGCTGACCGGGACAGGGTCCGGCGAGCAGTACTTC CASRLTGTGSGEQYF
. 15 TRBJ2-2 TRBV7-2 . TGTGCCAGCAGCTTAGTTGCCGATTACACCGGGGAGCTGTTTTTT CASSLVADYTGELFF
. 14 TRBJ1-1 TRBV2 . TGTGCCAGCAGTGAACAGGGGCGTGACACTGAAGCTTTCTTT CASSEQGRDTEAFF
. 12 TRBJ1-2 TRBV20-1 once TGCAGTGCTCCGGACAGAAACTATGGCTACACCTTC CSAPDRNYGYTF
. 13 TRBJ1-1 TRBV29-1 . TGCAGCGTTGCCGCGGGGGCGAACACTGAAGCTTTCTTT CSVAAGANTEAFF
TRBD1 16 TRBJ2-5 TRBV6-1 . TGTGCCAGCAGTGAACATGACAGGGGCGGCCAAGAGACCCAGTACTTC CASSEHDRGGQETQYF